One sample yielded the 26 T cell receptor beta chains listed below, sequenced in a study of cytotoxic CD8 clonotypes in ibrutinib-treated CLL. Using immunoSEQ multiplex PCR, the repertoire was profiled, and TCRdb retains in-frame clones only, with some absent. Among about 68,000 clones listed, around 81% were seen once. The sequenced sample was PBMCs, obtained at disease progression, from a patient treated with ibrutinib. These receptors all come from a human donor with chronic lymphocytic leukemia.

The chain links TRBV2 to TRBJ2-5; D possibly corresponds to TRBD1 (5 bases). The CDR3 totals 13 residues. Looked up from germline, CDR1 is SNHLY and CDR2 is FYNNEI. V shed 6 bases and J shed 2 bases, with 10 bases lying between them. The chain's CDR3 is CASSGHPQETQYF. For the CDR3, the DNA is TGTGCCAGCAGCGGACACCCGCAAGAGACCCAGTACTTC.

The rearrangement uses TRBV27 and TRBJ1-5, with D perhaps matching TRBD1 (5 bases). The CDR3 consists of 14 residues. CDR1 is MNHEY, CDR2 SMNVEV, per germline (reference sequence). Deletions cut 2 bases from V and 6 bases from J, with 11 bases between. CDR3 residues: CASSLRGLSQPQHF. In nucleotides, the CDR3 is TGTGCCAGCAGTTTAAGGGGTCTTAGTCAGCCCCAGCATTTT.

The chain uses TRBV5-1 and TRBJ1-2; 10 bases fit TRBD1. CDR3 size: 15 residues. The trim removed 0 bases at V and 8 bases at J, leaving 7 bases unmatched. The V gene's germline CDR1 is SGHRS and CDR2 YFSETQ. CDR3 coding DNA: TGCGCCAGCAGCTTGGTAGGGACAGGGGACCGAGGCTACACCTTC. Protein: CASSLVGTGDRGYTF.

This rearrangement joins TRBV27 to TRBJ1-1, with D perhaps TRBD1 (5 bases). V lost 6 bases, J lost 0 bases, and 14 bases lay in between. CDR1 is MNHEY and CDR2 is SMNVEV in the germline V gene (reference sequence). The CDR3 runs to 15 residues. The chain's CDR3 is CASRSRASMNTEAFF. CDR3 in DNA: TGTGCCAGCAGGAGCAGGGCGAGCATGAACACTGAAGCTTTCTTT.

The chain joins TRBV5-1 to TRBJ1-1; D ambiguous. The CDR3 contains 16 residues. The V end lost 3 bases, the J end lost 1 base, and 16 bases lay between the germline ends. Germline CDR1 SGHRS, CDR2 YFSETQ. The DNA of the CDR3 is TGCGCCAGCAGCTCACCCCCCAGCAACAAGAACACTGAAGCTTTCTTT. Translation: CASSSPPSNKNTEAFF.

About this clone itself: This CDR3 is missing its conserved last phenylalanine or tryptophan, likely due to a read error. No DNA is shown, since the ends of the CDR3 on it are uncertain; the CDR3 is the one TCRdb lists. The chain couples TRBV27 to TRBJ1-2; TRBD1, the table's D call, lacks a check against the DNA. Per germline, CDR1 MNHEY and CDR2 SMNVEV (reference sequence). Termini included, the CDR3 measures 11 amino acids. The CDR3 is CASSLVGKDRR.

The gene calls are TRBV11-1 and TRBJ1-3, with D uncertain. The CDR3 is made up of 15 amino acids. Germline CDR1 reads SGHAT; CDR2 reads FQDESV (reference sequence). With 2 bases removed from V and 1 base from J, the gap between germline ends came to 9 bases. The CDR3 loop reads CASSLLSGSGNTIYF. The DNA of the CDR3 is TGTGCCAGCAGCTTACTTTCGGGGTCTGGAAACACCATATATTTT.

This chain uses TRBV9 with TRBJ1-4, with a possible D match to TRBD1 (6 bases). This CDR3 region has 15 residues. Trimming took off 0 bases at V and 4 bases at J, with 10 bases between the two ends. The germline V gene encodes CDR1 SGDLS and CDR2 YYNGEE. The CDR3 protein is CASSVAQGINEKLFF. The CDR3, as DNA: TGTGCCAGCAGCGTAGCACAGGGCATTAATGAAAAACTGTTTTTT.

The chain carries TRBV30 and TRBJ2-5; D gene unclear. Germline V lookup: CDR1 GTSNPN, CDR2 SVGIG (reference sequence). The CDR3 runs to 12 residues. V dropped 0 bases and J dropped 5 bases, with 7 bases sitting between them. CDR3 DNA: TGTGCCTGGAGTGTCGGTATGGAGACCCAGTACTTC. Amino acids: CAWSVGMETQYF.

The chain uses TRBV4-1 and TRBJ2-1; D gene ambiguous. Between the trimmed V and J ends, which lost 1 base and 4 bases, there was a span of 14 bases. Germline loops: CDR1 MGHRA, CDR2 YSYEKL. The CDR3 spans 16 residues. CDR3 bases: TGCGCCAGCAGCCAAGGTGACCCACCCCGTTACAATGAGCAGTTCTTC. It codes for CASSQGDPPRYNEQFF.

This clone was seen more than once but under ten times. This rearrangement joins TRBV5-1 to TRBJ2-7; no firm D call. CDR3 size: 11 residues. Germline lookup yields CDR1 SGHRS and CDR2 YFSETQ. V dropped 6 bases and J dropped 3 bases, with 7 bases sitting between them. The CDR3 is CASMSDYEQYF. CDR3 DNA: TGCGCCAGCATGTCCGACTACGAGCAGTACTTC.

This clone turned up a few times. J is TRBJ1-4 and V is TRBV6-5; 8 bases are shared with TRBD1. The trim removed 6 bases at V and 7 bases at J, leaving 7 bases unmatched. The CDR3 is made up of 14 amino acids. Germline V gene lookup returns CDR1 MNHEY and CDR2 SVGAGI. In DNA, the CDR3 is TGTGCCAGCAGATGGACAGGGATTTCTGAAAAACTGTTTTTT. Residues: CASRWTGISEKLFF.

This rearrangement joins TRBV29-1 to TRBJ1-1, with a weak D call TRBD1 (5 bases). The length of the CDR3 is 12 residues. CDR1 is SQVTM, CDR2 ANQGSEA, per germline. Trimming removed 0 bases at V and 4 bases at J, with 6 bases between. The DNA of the CDR3 is TGCAGCGTTGAAGACAGGGTCACTGAAGCTTTCTTT. This sequence encodes CSVEDRVTEAFF.

The chain carries TRBV4-1 and TRBJ1-5; D is possibly TRBD1 (6 bases). This CDR3 is built from 13 residues. Deletions cut 4 bases from V and 9 bases from J, with 13 bases between. Germline V gene sequence: CDR1 MGHRA, CDR2 YSYEKL. The DNA of the CDR3 is TGCGCCAGCAGCCTACAGGGTTCAGGGCCCCAGCATTTT. Its protein product is CASSLQGSGPQHF.

V and J are TRBV25-1 and TRBJ2-1; D not resolved. Germline V gene sequence: CDR1 MGHDK, CDR2 SYGVNS. The CDR3 has 11 amino acids. V dropped 7 bases and J dropped 4 bases, with 5 bases sitting between them. DNA of the CDR3: TGTGCCAGCACGCTTTACAATGAGCAGTTCTTC. This gives the protein CASTLYNEQFF. The full variable domain, completed using reference TRBV25-1 and TRBJ2-1, is EADIYQTPRYLVIGTGKKITLECSQTMGHDKMYWYQQDPGMELHLIHYSYGVNSTEKGDLSSESTVSRIRTEHFPLTLESARPSHTSQYLCASTLYNEQFFGPGTRLTVL.

This clone was recorded once. V gene TRBV15 combines with J gene TRBJ1-5; D is undetermined. Trimming pared 0 bases from V and 7 bases from J, leaving 7 bases between. The CDR3 totals 13 residues. Germline V gene lookup returns CDR1 LNHNV and CDR2 YYDKDF (reference sequence). This CDR3 reads CATSRDLSQPQHF. The CDR3 region has the DNA TGTGCCACCAGCAGAGATCTCTCGCAGCCCCAGCATTTT.

The chain joins TRBV7-2 to TRBJ1-1; D is perhaps TRBD1 (5 bases). The CDR3 extends over 15 amino acids. Germline V lookup: CDR1 SGHTA, CDR2 FQGNSA. With 6 bases removed from V and 4 bases from J, the gap between germline ends came to 18 bases. CDR3 region: CASSHADLGGTEAFF. CDR3 DNA sequence: TGTGCCAGCAGTCACGCGGACCTTGGGGGCACTGAAGCTTTCTTT.

V is TRBV27 and J is TRBJ2-3; D gene uncertain. CDR3 length: 11 amino acids. V lost 4 bases to trimming and J lost 4 bases, with 3 bases between them. Germline lookup yields CDR1 MNHEY and CDR2 SMNVEV (reference sequence). The CDR3 bases are TGTGCCAGCAGTTGGGCAGATACGCAGTATTTT. Translating gives CASSWADTQYF.

This clone was counted between two and nine times. The chain recombines TRBV11-2 with TRBJ1-1, with D uncertain. Germline assignment: CDR1 SGHAT and CDR2 FQNNGV. This CDR3 has 12 amino acids. V was clipped by 1 base and J by 6 bases, with 6 bases between them. The CDR3 DNA follows: TGTGCCAGCAGCTTAGTGAGTCCTGAAGCTTTCTTT. It specifies CASSLVSPEAFF.

V and J are TRBV11-2 and TRBJ2-7, with 8 bases aligning to TRBD2. The CDR3 is 15 residues long. V trimming: 5 bases; J trimming: 6 bases; junction bases outside the gene matches: 12. Germline lookup yields CDR1 SGHAT and CDR2 FQNNGV. CDR3 coding DNA: TGTGCCAGCAGCCCCAGTGGCGGGGGGACGGGCGAGCAGTACTTC. This encodes CASSPSGGGTGEQYF.

The rearrangement joins TRBV6-6 to TRBJ2-7; tentatively, D is TRBD2 (6 bases). CDR1 and CDR2 (germline): MNHNY, SVGAGI (reference sequence). This CDR3 spans 13 amino acids. The V and J ends lost 6 bases and 5 bases respectively, with 14 bases between them. The CDR3 DNA is TGTGCCAGCAGACCCCGGACTATTAACGAGCAGTACTTC. This sequence encodes CASRPRTINEQYF.

The sample holds a few counts of this clone. The chain uses TRBV2 and TRBJ1-1, with 7 nucleotides matching TRBD1. V was pared by 2 bases and J by 7 bases, with 10 bases of the junction left unmatched. The length of the CDR3 is 15 residues. CDR1 SNHLY and CDR2 FYNNEI come from the germline V gene. CDR3 sequence (DNA): TGTGCCAGCAGTGAATTCCGGACAGGCGCCGTTGAAGCTTTCTTT. Amino acid sequence: CASSEFRTGAVEAFF.

This chain connects TRBV18 to TRBJ2-7; D gene uncertain. CDR1 and CDR2 (germline): KGHSH, LQKENI. CDR3 length: 13 residues. V lost 3 bases and J 6 bases, leaving 12 bases between the germline ends. CDR3 sequence reads: CASSPLTWIEQYF. The CDR3 region has the DNA TGTGCCAGCTCACCCCTGACTTGGATCGAGCAGTACTTC. The full variable domain, with the rest looked up from reference TRBV18 and TRBJ2-7, is NAGVMQNPRHLVRRRGQEARLRCSPMKGHSHVYWYRQLPEEGLKFMVYLQKENIIDESGMPKERFSAEFPKEGPSILRIQQVVRGDSAAYFCASSPLTWIEQYFGPGTRLTVT.

This sequence joins TRBV6-4 and TRBJ1-1; perhaps TRBD1 as D (5 bases). The germline V and J ends were trimmed by 6 bases and 3 bases, with 14 bases remaining between them. The CDR3 loop spans 14 amino acids. Germline V gene lookup returns CDR1 MRHNA and CDR2 SNTAGT. The CDR3 coding sequence is TGTGCCAGCAGGGGACGTCCTTGGGACACTGAAGCTTTCTTT. Translated: CASRGRPWDTEAFF.

This chain joins TRBV28 and TRBJ2-2; no reliable D call. The CDR3 runs 14 residues. The germline gives CDR1 MDHEN, CDR2 SYDVKM. V lost 6 bases, J lost 5 bases, and 13 bases lay in between. Here the CDR3 reads CASRTWGGTGELFF. The DNA of the CDR3 is TGTGCCAGCAGGACTTGGGGTGGGACCGGGGAGCTGTTTTTT.

The chain is built from TRBV6-1 and TRBJ2-5, with D possibly being TRBD1 or TRBD2 (5 bases each). The germline V and J ends were trimmed by 7 bases and 1 base, with 10 bases remaining between them. The CDR3 extends over 13 amino acids. Germline V gene lookup returns CDR1 MNHNS and CDR2 SASEGT. The DNA for the CDR3 is TGTGCCAGCAAGACGGGGCCCCAAGAGACCCAGTACTTC. It encodes CASKTGPQETQYF.